The TCR beta chain under discussion was sequenced for a study of breast tumors, draining lymph nodes, adjacent tissues listed by TCRdb under 2016. Turning to the overall study: In breast cancer patients, the study compared the TCR beta repertoires of tumor, adjacent nontumor tissue and axillary lymph nodes. The study aimed to assess the relationships and possible T-cell exchange between tumor, surrounding tissue and draining lymph node repertoires in human breast cancer.

The junction carries 17 bases between V and J, which are trimmed by 7 bases and 5 bases respectively. The CDR3 has 14 amino acids, counting the end cysteine and phenylalanine. Here the CDR3 DNA is all that survives: 42 bases in frame from base 1. A note on this clonotype: This clone's antigen is unknown. No qualities accompany the bases; no much larger clone lies one base away.

Findings and caveats that apply to the study as a whole: The data were considered consistent with most tumor T cells being derived from the lymph node and subsequently expanding within tumor tissue. The study presented the conclusion that tumor T cells originate in lymph nodes as consistent with a hypothesis, not as something directly demonstrated. In luminal-like breast cancer, tumor and nontumor tissue repertoires resembled each other significantly more than in basal-like breast cancer. T-cell repertoire diversity in tumors was found to be lower than in lymph nodes but higher than in nontumor tissue, and preferential V and J gene usage was observed.

TCRdb names Illumina HiSeq 2000 as the instrument used. TCR beta chain libraries were generated through multiplex PCR amplification. High-throughput sequencing was used to analyze the amplified TCR beta chain products. Starting from the raw public reads, TCRdb applied fastp trimming at Q25, assembled clones with MiXCR and retained in-frame beta chains. CDR3 protein sequences are deduplicated, and each keeps its most common genes and DNA. Here the sample has nearly 200,000 distinct CDR3 sequences; 31% occur a single time. Over 4% of the sample comes from the top ten. The lymph node samples were taken from the axillary draining lymph nodes of breast cancer patients.

The clonotype was recovered from a female donor with breast cancer. Some clones in this sample may be carry-over from other donors' samples. Source material: axillary lymph node tissue. Recombination joined TRBV12-3 or TRBV12-4 with TRBJ1-1, with a tentative D gene TRBD1 over 5 matching bases. The CDR3 region: CASTQFRGDTEAFF. The sequenced DNA: TGTGCCAGCACACAGTTCCGGGGGGATACTGAAGCTTTCTTT.